This T cell receptor beta chain was recovered during a study of response to subunit inactivated influenza vaccine. Study-wide results and limits: Authors suggested seasonal influenza vaccinations each recruit few new T cells.

Germline CDR1 reads KGHDR; CDR2 reads SFDVKD. The trim removed 4 bases at V and 6 bases at J, leaving 13 bases unmatched. There are 17 residues in the CDR3. On this clonotype itself: Its target is not known.

Each CDR3 protein is one row after TCRdb ran MiXCR on the RT-PCR reads. The top ten hold 11% of the sample, which has about 830,000 distinct CDR3 sequences, 15% to 20% seen once. The receptor was derived from a man aged 50-60 years who received an inactivated influenza vaccine. The chain recombines TRBV24-1 with TRBJ2-1; 8 bases map to TRBD2. The sample was PBMCs from blood, taken roughly 5 days after vaccination. This CDR3 reads CATSDRRRGASFNEQFF. The CDR3 DNA sequence: TGTGCCACCAGTGACCGCCGGCGGGGGGCAAGCTTCAATGAGCAGTTCTTC.